This T cell receptor beta chain was sequenced in a study of blood T cell repertoires in COVID-19. As handled by the study authors: By means of reference gene primer amplification, nucleated cell counts were estimated. Libraries were prepared by immunoSEQ multiplex PCR; TCRdb keeps only in-frame clonotypes and omits some of them. The D gene and trimming were derived from the DNA, and the V and J assignments and clone size from that table. Of around 190,000 clones in the sample, about 86% were seen once. The CDR3 is 13 amino acids. After removal of 8 bases from V and 2 bases from J, the junction contained 7 bases not matched to a gene. Germline values: CDR1 GTSNPN, CDR2 SVGIG (reference sequence).

The TCR was taken from a man between 65 and 85 years old with active or convalescent COVID-19. The chain carries TRBV30 and TRBJ1-1; 8 bases line up with TRBD1. The sample taken for sequencing was peripheral blood. The CDR3 reads CARGGTGNTEAFF. The CDR3 coding sequence is TGTGCCCGGGGGGGGACAGGTAACACTGAAGCTTTCTTT.